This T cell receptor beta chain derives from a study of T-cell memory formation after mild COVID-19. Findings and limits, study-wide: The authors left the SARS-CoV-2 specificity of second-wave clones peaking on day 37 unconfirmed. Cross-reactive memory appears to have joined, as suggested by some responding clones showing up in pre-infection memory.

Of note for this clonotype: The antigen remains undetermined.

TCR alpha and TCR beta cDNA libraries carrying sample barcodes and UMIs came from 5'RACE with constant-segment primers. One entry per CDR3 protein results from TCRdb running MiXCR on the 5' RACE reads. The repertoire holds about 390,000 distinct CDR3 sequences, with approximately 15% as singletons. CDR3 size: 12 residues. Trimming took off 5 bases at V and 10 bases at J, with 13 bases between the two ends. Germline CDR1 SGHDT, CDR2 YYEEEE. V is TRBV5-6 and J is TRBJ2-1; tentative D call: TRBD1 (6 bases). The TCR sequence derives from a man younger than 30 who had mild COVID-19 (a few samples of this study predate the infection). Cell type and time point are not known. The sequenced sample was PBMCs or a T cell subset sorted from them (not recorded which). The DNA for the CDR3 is TGTGCCAGCAGTTCCGGGACACTAGAGCAGTTCTTC. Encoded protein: CASSSGTLEQFF.